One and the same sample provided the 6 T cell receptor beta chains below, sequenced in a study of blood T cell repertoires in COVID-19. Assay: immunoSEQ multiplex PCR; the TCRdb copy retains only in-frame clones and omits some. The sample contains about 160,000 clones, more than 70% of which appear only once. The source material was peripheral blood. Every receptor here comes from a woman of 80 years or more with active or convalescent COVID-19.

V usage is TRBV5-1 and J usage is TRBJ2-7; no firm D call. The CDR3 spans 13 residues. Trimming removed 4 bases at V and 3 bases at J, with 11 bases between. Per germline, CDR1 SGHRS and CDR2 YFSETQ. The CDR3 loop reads CASSPSGGYEQYF. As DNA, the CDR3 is TGCGCCAGCAGCCCCTCCGGCGGCTACGAGCAGTACTTC.

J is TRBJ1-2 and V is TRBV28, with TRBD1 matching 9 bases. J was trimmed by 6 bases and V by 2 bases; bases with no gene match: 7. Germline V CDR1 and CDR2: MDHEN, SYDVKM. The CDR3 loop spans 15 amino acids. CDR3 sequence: CASSLHRGLSDGYTF. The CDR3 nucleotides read TGTGCCAGCAGTTTACACAGGGGGCTTTCGGATGGCTACACCTTC.

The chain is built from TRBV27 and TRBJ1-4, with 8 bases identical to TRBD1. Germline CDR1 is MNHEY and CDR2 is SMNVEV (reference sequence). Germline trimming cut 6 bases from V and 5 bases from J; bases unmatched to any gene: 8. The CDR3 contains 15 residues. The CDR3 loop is CASSSPDRGNEKLFF. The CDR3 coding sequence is TGTGCCAGCAGCTCTCCTGACAGGGGAAATGAAAAACTGTTTTTT.

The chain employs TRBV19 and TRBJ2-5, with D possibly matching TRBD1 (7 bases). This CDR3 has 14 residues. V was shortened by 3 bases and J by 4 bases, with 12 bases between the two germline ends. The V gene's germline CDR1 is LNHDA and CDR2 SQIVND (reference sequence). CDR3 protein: CASSIRQGGETQYF. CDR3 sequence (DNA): TGTGCCAGTAGTATCCGGCAGGGGGGAGAGACCCAGTACTTC.

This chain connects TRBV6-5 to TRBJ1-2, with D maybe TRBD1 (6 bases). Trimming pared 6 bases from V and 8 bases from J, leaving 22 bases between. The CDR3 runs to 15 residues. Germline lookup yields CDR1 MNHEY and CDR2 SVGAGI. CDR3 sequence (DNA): TGTGCCAGCAGACTAGACAGGTCCGATTCGTGGGGCTACACCTTC. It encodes CASRLDRSDSWGYTF.

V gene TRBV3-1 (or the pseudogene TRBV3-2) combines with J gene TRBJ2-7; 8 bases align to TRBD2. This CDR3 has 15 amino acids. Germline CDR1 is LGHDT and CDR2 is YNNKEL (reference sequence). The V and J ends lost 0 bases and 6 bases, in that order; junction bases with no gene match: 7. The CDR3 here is CASSQESAGDSEQYF. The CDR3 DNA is TGTGCCAGCAGCCAAGAGTCAGCGGGAGATTCCGAGCAGTACTTC.